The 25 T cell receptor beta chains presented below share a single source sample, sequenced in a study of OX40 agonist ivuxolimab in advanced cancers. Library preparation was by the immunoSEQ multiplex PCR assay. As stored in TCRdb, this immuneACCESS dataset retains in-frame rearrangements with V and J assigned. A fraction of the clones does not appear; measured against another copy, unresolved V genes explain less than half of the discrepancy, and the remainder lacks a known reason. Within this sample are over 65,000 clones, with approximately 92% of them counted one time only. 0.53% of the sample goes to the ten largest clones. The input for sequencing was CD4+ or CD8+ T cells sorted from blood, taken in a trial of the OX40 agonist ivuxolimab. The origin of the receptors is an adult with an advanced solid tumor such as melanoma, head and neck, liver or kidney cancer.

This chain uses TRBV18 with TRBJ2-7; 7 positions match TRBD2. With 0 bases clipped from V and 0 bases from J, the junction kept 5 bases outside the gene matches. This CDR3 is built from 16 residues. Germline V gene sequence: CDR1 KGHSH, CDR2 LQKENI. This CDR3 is CASSPPASGYSYEQYF. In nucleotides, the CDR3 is TGTGCCAGCTCACCACCGGCTAGCGGTTACTCCTACGAGCAGTACTTC.

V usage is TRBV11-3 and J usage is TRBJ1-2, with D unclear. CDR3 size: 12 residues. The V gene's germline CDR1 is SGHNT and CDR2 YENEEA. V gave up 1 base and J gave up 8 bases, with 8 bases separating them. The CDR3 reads CASSLGLGGYTF. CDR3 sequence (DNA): TGTGCCAGCAGCTTAGGGCTCGGGGGCTACACCTTC.

CDR3 in amino acids: CASSLYGRYSEVTQYF. The CDR3 nucleotides are TGTGCCAGCAGTTTATACGGACGGTACTCTGAGGTTACGCAGTATTTT. The rearrangement joins TRBV28 to TRBJ2-3; D unclear. The germline CDR1 and CDR2 sequences are MDHEN and SYDVKM. The length of the CDR3 is 16 residues. Trimming took 1 base from V and 8 from J, leaving 19 bases between them. The entire variable domain, with the rest obtained from reference TRBV28 and TRBJ2-3, is as follows: DVKVTQSSRYLVKRTGEKVFLECVQDMDHENMFWYRQDPGLGLRLIYFSYDVKMKEKGDIPEGYSVSREKKERFSLILESASTNQTSMYLCASSLYGRYSEVTQYFGPGTRLTVL.

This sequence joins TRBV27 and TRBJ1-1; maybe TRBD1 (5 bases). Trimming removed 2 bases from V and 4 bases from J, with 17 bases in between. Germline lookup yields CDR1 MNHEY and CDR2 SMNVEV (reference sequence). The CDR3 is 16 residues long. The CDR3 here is CASSLRQGWGATEAFF. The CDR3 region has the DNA TGTGCCAGCAGTTTAAGGCAGGGATGGGGAGCCACTGAAGCTTTCTTT.

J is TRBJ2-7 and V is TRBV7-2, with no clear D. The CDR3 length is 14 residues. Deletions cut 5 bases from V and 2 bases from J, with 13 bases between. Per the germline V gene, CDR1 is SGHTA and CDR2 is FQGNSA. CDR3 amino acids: CASSETEGTYEQYF. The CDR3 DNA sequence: TGTGCCAGCAGCGAGACCGAAGGGACCTACGAGCAGTACTTC.

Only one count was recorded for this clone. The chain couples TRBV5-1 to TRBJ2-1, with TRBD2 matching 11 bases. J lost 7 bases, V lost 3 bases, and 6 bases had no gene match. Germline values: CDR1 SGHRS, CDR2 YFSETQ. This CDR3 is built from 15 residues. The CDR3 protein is CASSSTGLAVNEQFF. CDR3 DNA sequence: TGCGCCAGCAGCTCCACGGGACTAGCGGTGAATGAGCAGTTCTTC.

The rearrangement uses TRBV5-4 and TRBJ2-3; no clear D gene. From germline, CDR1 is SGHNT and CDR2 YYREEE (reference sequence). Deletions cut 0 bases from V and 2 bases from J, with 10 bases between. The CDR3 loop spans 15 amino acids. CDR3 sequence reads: CASSLDLGNTDTQYF. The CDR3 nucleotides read TGTGCCAGCAGCTTGGACTTAGGGAACACAGATACGCAGTATTTT.

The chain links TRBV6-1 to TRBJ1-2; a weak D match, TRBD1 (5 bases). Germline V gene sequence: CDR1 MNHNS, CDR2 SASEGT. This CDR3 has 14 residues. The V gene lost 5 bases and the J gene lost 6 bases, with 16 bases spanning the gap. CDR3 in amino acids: CASSTLTVPDGYTF. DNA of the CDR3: TGTGCCAGCAGTACGCTGACAGTCCCTGATGGCTACACCTTC.

The CDR3 region is CAIRGQGEGWHIGELFF. The CDR3 DNA reads TGTGCCATCAGAGGACAGGGCGAGGGCTGGCACATCGGGGAGCTGTTTTTT. The gene calls are TRBV10-3 and TRBJ2-2; 8 positions agree with TRBD1. The CDR3 loop spans 17 amino acids. The V gene's germline CDR1 is ENHRY and CDR2 SYGVKD. J lost 7 bases, V lost 6 bases, and 16 bases had no gene match.

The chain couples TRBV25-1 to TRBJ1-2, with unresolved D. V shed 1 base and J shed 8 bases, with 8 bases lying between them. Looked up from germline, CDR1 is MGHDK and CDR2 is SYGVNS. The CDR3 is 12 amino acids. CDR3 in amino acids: CASSEWLRGYTF. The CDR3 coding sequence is TGTGCCAGCAGTGAATGGTTAAGAGGCTACACCTTC.

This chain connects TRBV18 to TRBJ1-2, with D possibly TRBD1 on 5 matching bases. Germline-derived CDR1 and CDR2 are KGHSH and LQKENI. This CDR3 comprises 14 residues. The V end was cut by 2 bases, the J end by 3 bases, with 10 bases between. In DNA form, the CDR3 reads TGTGCCAGCTCACCAGAGCAGGGTGACTATGGCTACACCTTC. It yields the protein CASSPEQGDYGYTF.

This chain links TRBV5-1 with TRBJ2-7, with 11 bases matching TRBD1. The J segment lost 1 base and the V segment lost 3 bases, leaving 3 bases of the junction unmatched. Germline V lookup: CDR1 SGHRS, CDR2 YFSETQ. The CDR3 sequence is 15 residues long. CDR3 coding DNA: TGCGCCAGCAGCTGGGGGACAGGGGGGTCCTACGAGCAGTACTTC. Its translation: CASSWGTGGSYEQYF.

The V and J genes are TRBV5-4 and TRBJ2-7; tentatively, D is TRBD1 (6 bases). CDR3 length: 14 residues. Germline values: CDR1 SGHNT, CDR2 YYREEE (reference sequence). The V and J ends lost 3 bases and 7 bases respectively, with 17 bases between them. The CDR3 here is CASSSAGARMEQYF. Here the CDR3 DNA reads TGTGCCAGCAGCTCGGCAGGGGCCCGAATGGAGCAGTACTTC.

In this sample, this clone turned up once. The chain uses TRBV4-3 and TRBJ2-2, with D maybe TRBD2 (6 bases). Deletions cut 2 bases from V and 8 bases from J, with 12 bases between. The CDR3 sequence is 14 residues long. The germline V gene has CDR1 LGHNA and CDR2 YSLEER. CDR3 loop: CASSQLREVGELFF. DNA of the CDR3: TGCGCCAGCAGCCAACTCAGGGAGGTTGGGGAGCTGTTTTTT.

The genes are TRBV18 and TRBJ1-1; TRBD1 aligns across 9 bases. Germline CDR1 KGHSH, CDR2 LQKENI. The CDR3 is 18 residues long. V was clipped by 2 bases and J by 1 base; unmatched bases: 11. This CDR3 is CASSPIGTGLGGNTEAFF. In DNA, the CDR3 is TGTGCCAGCTCACCAATCGGGACAGGGCTTGGGGGGAACACTGAAGCTTTCTTT.

The CDR3, as DNA: TGTGCCTGGAGGGACAGGGGTGAAGCTTTCTTT. It yields the protein CAWRDRGEAFF. The chain uses TRBV30 and TRBJ1-1, with 9 bases that match TRBD1. CDR3 length: 11 amino acids. From germline, CDR1 is GTSNPN and CDR2 SVGIG (reference sequence). The ends lost 3 bases at V and 7 bases at J; junction bases unmatched: 0. Based on the CDR3 plus reference TRBV30 and TRBJ1-1, the full variable domain is SQTIHQWPATLVQPVGSPLSLECTVEGTSNPNLYWYRQAAGRGLQLLFYSVGIGQISSEVPQNLSASRPQDRQFILSSKKLLLSDSGFYLCAWRDRGEAFFGQGTRLTVV.

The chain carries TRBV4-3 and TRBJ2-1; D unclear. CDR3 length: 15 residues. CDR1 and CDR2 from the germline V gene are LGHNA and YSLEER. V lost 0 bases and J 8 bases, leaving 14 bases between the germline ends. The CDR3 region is CASSQESRDWDEQFF. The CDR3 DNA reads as TGCGCCAGCAGCCAAGAAAGCCGTGATTGGGATGAGCAGTTCTTC.

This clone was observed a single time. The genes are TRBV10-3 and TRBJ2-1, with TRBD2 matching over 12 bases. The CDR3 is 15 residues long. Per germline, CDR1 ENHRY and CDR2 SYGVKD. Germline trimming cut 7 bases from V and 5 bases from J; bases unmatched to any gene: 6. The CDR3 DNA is TGTGCCATCAAGGGACTAGCGGGCGGAAACAATGAGCAGTTCTTC. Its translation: CAIKGLAGGNNEQFF.

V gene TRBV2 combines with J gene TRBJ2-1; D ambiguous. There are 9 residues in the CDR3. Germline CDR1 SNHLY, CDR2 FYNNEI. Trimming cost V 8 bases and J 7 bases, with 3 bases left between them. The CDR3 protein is CASSNEQFF. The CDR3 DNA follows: TGTGCCAGCTCAAATGAGCAGTTCTTC. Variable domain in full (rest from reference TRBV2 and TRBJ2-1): EPEVTQTPSHQVTQMGQEVILRCVPISNHLYFYWYRQILGQKVEFLVSFYNNEISEKSEIFDDQFSVERPDGSNFTLKIRSTKLEDSAMYFCASSNEQFFGPGTRLTVL.

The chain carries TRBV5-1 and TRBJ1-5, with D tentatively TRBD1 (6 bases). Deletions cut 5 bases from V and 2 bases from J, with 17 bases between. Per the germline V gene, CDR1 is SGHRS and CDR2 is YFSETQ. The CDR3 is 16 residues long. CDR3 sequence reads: CASSLGSGAGNQPQHF. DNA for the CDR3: TGCGCCAGCAGTTTAGGGTCGGGGGCCGGCAATCAGCCCCAGCATTTT. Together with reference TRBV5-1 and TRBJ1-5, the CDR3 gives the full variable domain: KAGVTQTPRYLIKTRGQQVTLSCSPISGHRSVSWYQQTPGQGLQFLFEYFSETQRNKGNFPGRFSGRQFSNSRSEMNVSTLELGDSALYLCASSLGSGAGNQPQHFGDGTRLSIL.

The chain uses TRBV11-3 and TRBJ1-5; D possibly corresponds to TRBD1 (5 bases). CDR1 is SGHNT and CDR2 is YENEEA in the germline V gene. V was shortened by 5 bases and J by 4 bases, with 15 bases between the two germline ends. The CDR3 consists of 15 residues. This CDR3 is CASSPPGTGNQPQHF. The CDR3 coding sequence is TGTGCCAGCAGCCCTCCTGGGACGGGGAATCAGCCCCAGCATTTT.

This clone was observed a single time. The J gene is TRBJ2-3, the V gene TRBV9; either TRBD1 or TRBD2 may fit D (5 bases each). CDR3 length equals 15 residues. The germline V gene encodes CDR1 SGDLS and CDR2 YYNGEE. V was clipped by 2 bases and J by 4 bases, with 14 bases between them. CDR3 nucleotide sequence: TGTGCCAGCAGCGTGATTCCAGGGACGCCAGATACGCAGTATTTT. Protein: CASSVIPGTPDTQYF.

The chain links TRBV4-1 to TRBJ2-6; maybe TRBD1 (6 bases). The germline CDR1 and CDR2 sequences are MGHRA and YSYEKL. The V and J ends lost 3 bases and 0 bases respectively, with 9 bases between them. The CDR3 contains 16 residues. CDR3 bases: TGCGCCAGCAGCCACGGACAGCGCTCTGGGGCCAACGTCCTGACTTTC. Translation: CASSHGQRSGANVLTF.

The CDR3, as DNA: TGTGCCAGCAGCTTCTATCGGGAGGGACCCGGAGATACGCAGTATTTT. The encoded protein is CASSFYREGPGDTQYF. The chain carries TRBV5-4 and TRBJ2-3, with TRBD2 identical over 8 bases. J was trimmed by 5 bases and V by 2 bases; bases with no gene match: 10. This CDR3 is built from 16 residues. Germline CDR1 SGHNT, CDR2 YYREEE (reference sequence).

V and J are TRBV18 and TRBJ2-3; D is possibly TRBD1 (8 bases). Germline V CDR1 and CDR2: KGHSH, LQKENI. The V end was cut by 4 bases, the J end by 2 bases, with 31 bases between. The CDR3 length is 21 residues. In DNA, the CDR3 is TGTGCCAGCTCACGCAAAATTGCCGGACAGGGCGCGCGGGAGAACACAGATACGCAGTATTTT. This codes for CASSRKIAGQGARENTDTQYF.